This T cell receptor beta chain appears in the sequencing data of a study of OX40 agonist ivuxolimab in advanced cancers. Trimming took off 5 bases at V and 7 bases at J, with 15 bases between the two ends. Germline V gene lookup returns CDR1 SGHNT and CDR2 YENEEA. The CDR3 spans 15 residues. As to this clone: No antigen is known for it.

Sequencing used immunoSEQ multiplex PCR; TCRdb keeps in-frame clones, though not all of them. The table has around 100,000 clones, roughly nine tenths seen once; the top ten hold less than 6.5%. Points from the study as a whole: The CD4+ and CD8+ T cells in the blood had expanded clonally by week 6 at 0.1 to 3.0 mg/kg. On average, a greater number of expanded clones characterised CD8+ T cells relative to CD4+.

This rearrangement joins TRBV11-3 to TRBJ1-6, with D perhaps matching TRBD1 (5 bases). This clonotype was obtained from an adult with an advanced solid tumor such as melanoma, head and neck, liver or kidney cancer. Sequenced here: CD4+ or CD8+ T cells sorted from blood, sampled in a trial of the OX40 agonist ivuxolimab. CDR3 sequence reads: CASSVRDGGNSPLHF. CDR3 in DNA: TGTGCCAGCAGCGTCCGGGACGGAGGGAATTCACCCCTCCACTTT. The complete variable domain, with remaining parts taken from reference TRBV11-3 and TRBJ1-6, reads EAGVVQSPRYKIIEKKQPVAFWCNPISGHNTLYWYLQNLGQGPELLIRYENEEAVDDSQLPKDRFSAERLKGVDSTLKIQPAELGDSAVYLCASSVRDGGNSPLHFGNGTRLTVT.